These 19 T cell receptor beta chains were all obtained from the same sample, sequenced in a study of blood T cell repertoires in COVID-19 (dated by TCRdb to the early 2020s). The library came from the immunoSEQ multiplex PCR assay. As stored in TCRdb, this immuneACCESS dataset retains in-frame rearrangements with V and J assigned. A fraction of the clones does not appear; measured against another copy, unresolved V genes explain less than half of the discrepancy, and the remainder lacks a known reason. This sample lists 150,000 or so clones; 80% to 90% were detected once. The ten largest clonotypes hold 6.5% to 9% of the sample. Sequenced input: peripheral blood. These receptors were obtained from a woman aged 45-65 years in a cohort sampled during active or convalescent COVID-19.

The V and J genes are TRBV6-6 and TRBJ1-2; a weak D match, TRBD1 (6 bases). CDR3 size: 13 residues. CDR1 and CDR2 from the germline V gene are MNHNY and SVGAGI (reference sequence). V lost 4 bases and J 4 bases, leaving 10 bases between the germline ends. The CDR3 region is CASSSGQSYGYTF. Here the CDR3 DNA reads TGTGCCAGCAGTTCAGGACAGAGCTATGGCTACACCTTC.

In DNA, the CDR3 is TGTGCCAGCAGGTTAACAGGGTCTGGAAACACCATATATTTT. It translates to CASRLTGSGNTIYF. V gene TRBV6-5 combines with J gene TRBJ1-3, with D perhaps TRBD1 (6 bases). The CDR3 spans 14 residues. The germline CDR1 and CDR2 sequences are MNHEY and SVGAGI. The ends were cut back, 6 bases at V and 1 base at J, with 10 bases in the middle.

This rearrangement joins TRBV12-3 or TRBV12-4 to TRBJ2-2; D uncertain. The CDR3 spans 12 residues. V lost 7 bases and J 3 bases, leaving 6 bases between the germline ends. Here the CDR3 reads CASTWHTGELFF. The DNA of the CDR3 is TGTGCCAGCACCTGGCACACCGGGGAGCTGTTTTTT.

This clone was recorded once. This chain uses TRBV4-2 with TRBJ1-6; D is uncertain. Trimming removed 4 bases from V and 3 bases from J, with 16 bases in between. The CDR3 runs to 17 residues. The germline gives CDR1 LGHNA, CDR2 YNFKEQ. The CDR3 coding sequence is TGTGCCAGCAGCCCGACCGGAGGGCAGGACTATAATTCACCCCTCCACTTT. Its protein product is CASSPTGGQDYNSPLHF.

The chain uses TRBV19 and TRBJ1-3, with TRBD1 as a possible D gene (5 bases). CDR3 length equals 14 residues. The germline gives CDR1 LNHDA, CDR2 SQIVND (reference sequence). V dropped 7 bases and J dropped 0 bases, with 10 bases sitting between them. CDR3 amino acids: CASTRQNSGNTIYF. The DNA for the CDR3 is TGTGCCAGTACCCGACAGAACTCTGGAAACACCATATATTTT.

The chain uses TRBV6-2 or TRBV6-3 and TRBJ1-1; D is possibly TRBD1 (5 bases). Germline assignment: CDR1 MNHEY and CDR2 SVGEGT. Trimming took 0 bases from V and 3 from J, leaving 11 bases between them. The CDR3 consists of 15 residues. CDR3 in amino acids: CASSYSIQGYTEAFF. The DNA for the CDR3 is TGTGCCAGCAGTTACTCGATTCAGGGATACACTGAAGCTTTCTTT.

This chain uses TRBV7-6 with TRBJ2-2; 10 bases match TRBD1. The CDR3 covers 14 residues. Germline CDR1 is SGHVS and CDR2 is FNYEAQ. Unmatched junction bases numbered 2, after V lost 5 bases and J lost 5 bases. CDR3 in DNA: TGTGCCAGCAGCAAGGGACAGGGGACCGGGGAGCTGTTTTTT. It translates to CASSKGQGTGELFF.

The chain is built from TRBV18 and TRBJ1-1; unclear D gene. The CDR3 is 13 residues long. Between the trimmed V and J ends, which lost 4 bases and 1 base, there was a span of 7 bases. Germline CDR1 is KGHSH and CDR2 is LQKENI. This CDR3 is CASSRDKNTEAFF. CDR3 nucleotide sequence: TGTGCCAGCTCACGCGACAAGAACACTGAAGCTTTCTTT.

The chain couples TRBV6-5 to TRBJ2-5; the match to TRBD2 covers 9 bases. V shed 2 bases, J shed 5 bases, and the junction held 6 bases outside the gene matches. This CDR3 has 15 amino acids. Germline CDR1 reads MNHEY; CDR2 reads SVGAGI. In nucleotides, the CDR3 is TGTGCCAGCAGTTACGGCGGGGGGGCCGCGGAGACCCAGTACTTC. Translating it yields CASSYGGGAAETQYF.

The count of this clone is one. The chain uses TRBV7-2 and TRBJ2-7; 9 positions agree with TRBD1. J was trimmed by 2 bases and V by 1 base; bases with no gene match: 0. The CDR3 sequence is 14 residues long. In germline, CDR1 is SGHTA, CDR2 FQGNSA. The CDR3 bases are TGTGCCAGCAGCTTAGGGACAGGGGCCTACGAGCAGTACTTC. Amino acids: CASSLGTGAYEQYF. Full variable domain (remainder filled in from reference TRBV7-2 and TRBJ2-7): GAGVSQSPSNKVTEKGKDVELRCDPISGHTALYWYRQSLGQGLEFLIYFQGNSAPDKSGLPSDRFSAERTGGSVSTLTIQRTQQEDSAVYLCASSLGTGAYEQYFGPGTRLTVT.

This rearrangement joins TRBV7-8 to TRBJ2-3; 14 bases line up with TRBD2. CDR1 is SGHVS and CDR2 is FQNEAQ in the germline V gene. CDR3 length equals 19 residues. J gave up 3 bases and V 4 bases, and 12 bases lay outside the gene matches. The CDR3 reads CASSYLLRTSGGSTDTQYF. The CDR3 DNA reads TGTGCCAGCAGCTACCTACTCCGGACTAGCGGGGGGAGTACAGATACGCAGTATTTT.

CDR3 amino acids: CASRRRVGGEPGTQYF. The DNA for the CDR3 is TGTGCCAGTAGGAGACGTGTCGGGGGGGAGCCTGGGACCCAGTACTTC. The chain is built from TRBV19 and TRBJ2-5; TRBD2 agrees at 8 bases. V gave up 6 bases and J gave up 7 bases; unmatched junction bases: 16. Germline loops: CDR1 LNHDA, CDR2 SQIVND (reference sequence). CDR3 length equals 16 residues. Supplemented by reference TRBV19 and TRBJ2-5, the full variable domain reads DGGITQSPKYLFRKEGQNVTLSCEQNLNHDAMYWYRQDPGQGLRLIYYSQIVNDFQKGDIAEGYSVSREKKESFPLTVTSAQKNPTAFYLCASRRRVGGEPGTQYFGPGTRLLVL.

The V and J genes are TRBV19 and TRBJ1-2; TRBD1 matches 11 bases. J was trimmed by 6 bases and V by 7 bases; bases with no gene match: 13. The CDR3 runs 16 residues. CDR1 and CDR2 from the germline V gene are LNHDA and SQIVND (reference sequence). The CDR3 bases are TGTGCCAGTAAAAGACAGGGACAGGGGGAATACCATGGCTACACCTTC. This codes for CASKRQGQGEYHGYTF.

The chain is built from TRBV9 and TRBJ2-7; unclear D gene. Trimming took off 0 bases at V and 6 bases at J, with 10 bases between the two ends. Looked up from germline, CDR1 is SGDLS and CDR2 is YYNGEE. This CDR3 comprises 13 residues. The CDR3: CASSVALSSEQYF. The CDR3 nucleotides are TGTGCCAGCAGCGTAGCCCTTAGTAGCGAGCAGTACTTC.

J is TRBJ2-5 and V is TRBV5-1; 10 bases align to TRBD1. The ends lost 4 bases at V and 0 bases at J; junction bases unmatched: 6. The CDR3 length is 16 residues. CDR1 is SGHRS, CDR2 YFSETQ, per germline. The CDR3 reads CASSDGGQGYQETQYF. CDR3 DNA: TGCGCCAGCAGCGACGGGGGACAGGGGTACCAAGAGACCCAGTACTTC.

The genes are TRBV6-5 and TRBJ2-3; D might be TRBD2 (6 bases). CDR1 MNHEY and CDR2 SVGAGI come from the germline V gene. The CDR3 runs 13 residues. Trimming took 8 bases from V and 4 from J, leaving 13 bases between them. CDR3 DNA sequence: TGTGCCAGCGGGTCTCGGGAGCCAGATACGCAGTATTTT. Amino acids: CASGSREPDTQYF.

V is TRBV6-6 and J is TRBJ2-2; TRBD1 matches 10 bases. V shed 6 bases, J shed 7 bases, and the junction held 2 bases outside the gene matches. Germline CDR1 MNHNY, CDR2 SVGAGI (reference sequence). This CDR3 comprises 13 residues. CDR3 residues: CASRTGGGGELFF. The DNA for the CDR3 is TGTGCCAGCAGGACAGGGGGCGGCGGGGAGCTGTTTTTT.

The CDR3 DNA is TGCGCCAGCAGTCCCTCGGGAAACAATGAGCAGTTCTTC. Its protein product is CASSPSGNNEQFF. The chain is built from TRBV4-3 and TRBJ2-1; TRBD2 is a possible D gene (5 bases). The CDR3 is 13 amino acids. Trimming pared 6 bases from V and 5 bases from J, leaving 11 bases between. Germline V CDR1 and CDR2: LGHNA, YSLEER.

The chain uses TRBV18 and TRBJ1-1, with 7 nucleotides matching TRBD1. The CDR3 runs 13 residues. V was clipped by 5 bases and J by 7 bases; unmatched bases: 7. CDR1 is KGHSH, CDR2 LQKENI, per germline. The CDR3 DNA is TGTGCCAGCTCAAGACCCGACAGGGATGAAGCTTTCTTT. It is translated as CASSRPDRDEAFF.